Listed below are T cell receptor beta chains from one sample, sequenced in a study of T-cell reconstitution after alpha-beta-depleted transplantation in children. One entry per CDR3 protein results from TCRdb running MiXCR on the PCR reads. The data hold some 460,000 distinct CDR3 sequences, with roughly 16% observed a single time. Here the sequenced sample was PBMCs, mostly from graft donor cells, taken 360 days after TCRalphabeta/CD19-depleted stem cell transplant. The receptors were gathered from a boy under three years old who had a stem cell transplant for Wiskott-Aldrich syndrome, so the T cells may come from the graft donor. Both conserved end residues are part of each CDR3. The D gene is left open where the match is weak. Size values are once, few and many counts, or a class for expanded clones, and some rows have none.

TRBD2 | TRBJ2-1 | NA | TRBV7-9 | TGTGCCAGCAGCTTAGATCTAGCGGGGGGTAATGAGCAGTTCTTC | CASSLDLAGGNEQFF
TRBD1 | TRBJ1-5 | NA | TRBV6-2/TRBV6-3 | TGTGCCAGCAGCTCCCCCGCAGGGGGCTTTGGCAATCAGCCCCAGCATTTT | CASSSPAGGFGNQPQHF
NA | TRBJ2-3 | few | TRBV12-3/TRBV12-4 | TGTGCCAGCAGTCCTCAGGGTGTGACAGATACGCAGTATTTT | CASSPQGVTDTQYF
NA | TRBJ1-1 | few | TRBV5-1 | TGCGCCAGCAAGGGGCAGGGGTTGAACACTGAAGCTTTCTTT | CASKGQGLNTEAFF
NA | TRBJ1-1 | NA | TRBV3-1 | TGTGCCAGCAGCCAAGATCTGTTGGGAGTGGGGACTGAAGCTTTCTTT | CASSQDLLGVGTEAFF
NA | TRBJ1-1 | NA | TRBV20-1 | TGCAGTGCCAAGACAGGATCTCCATATTTGAACACTGAAGCTTTCTTT | CSAKTGSPYLNTEAFF
NA | TRBJ2-6 | NA | TRBV4-1 | TGCGCCAGCAGCCAAGTCACGACAAGACTTGCGCCTGGGGCCAACGTCCCGACTTTC | CASSQVTTRLAPGANVPTF
TRBD2 | TRBJ2-1 | few | TRBV4-2 | TGTGCCAGCAGCCAAGATCAAATTAGCGGGGCGTACAATGAGCAGTTCTTC | CASSQDQISGAYNEQFF
NA | TRBJ1-1 | many | TRBV20-1 | TGCAGTGCTAGTAGGAGGGAAACTGAAGCTTTCTTT | CSASRRETEAFF
NA | TRBJ2-7 | NA | TRBV6-2/TRBV6-3 | TGTGCCAGCAGTTACCTTTCGGACGGGTACGAGCAGTACTTC | CASSYLSDGYEQYF
NA | TRBJ2-1 | NA | TRBV20-1 | TGCAGTGCTAGAGTATCCGCTTGGTCCTACAATGAGCAGTTCTTC | CSARVSAWSYNEQFF
NA | TRBJ2-1 | once | TRBV7-2 | TGTGCCACCTCCCTTACTGGCTACAATGAGCAGTTCTTC | CATSLTGYNEQFF
TRBD2 | TRBJ2-1 | NA | TRBV4-1 | TGCGCCAGCAGCCAAGATGTAGCGGGGGCCTATAATGAGCAGTTCTTC | CASSQDVAGAYNEQFF
TRBD1 | TRBJ1-1 | NA | TRBV18 | TGTGCCAGCTCACTCCGGGACAGGGGCCCTGAAGCTTTCTTT | CASSLRDRGPEAFF
NA | TRBJ2-5 | NA | TRBV6-6 | TGTGCCACCTCTTCAGGGCAGGAAGAGACCCAGTACTTC | CATSSGQEETQYF
TRBD1 | TRBJ2-7 | NA | TRBV12-3/TRBV12-4 | TGTGCCAGCAGTTTAGATGTCACAGGGGTTTTCTACGAGCAGTACTTC | CASSLDVTGVFYEQYF
NA | TRBJ1-2 | few | TRBV10-3 | TGTGCCATCAGTGAGTCGGCAGGGAACTTCTATGGCTACACCTTC | CAISESAGNFYGYTF
NA | TRBJ2-3 | few | TRBV7-2 | TGTGCCAGCAGCTTCACCAGGTTCACAGATACGCAGTATTTT | CASSFTRFTDTQYF
NA | TRBJ2-7 | few | TRBV6-1 | TGTGCCAGCAGCCACGGACAGACCTACGAGCAGTACTTC | CASSHGQTYEQYF
NA | TRBJ2-2 | few | TRBV12-3/TRBV12-4 | TGTGCCAGCACTCTATTGTCCGGGGAGCTGTTTTTT | CASTLLSGELFF
TRBD2 | TRBJ2-1 | NA | TRBV20-1 | TGCAGTGCTAGGAAACTCCTGGGGACTAGCGGGAGTTTAGAGCAGTTCTTC | CSARKLLGTSGSLEQFF
NA | TRBJ2-4 | NA | TRBV4-1 | TGCGCCAGCAGCCAAGACACCCGGGCCCCCCCGAATCAGTACTTC | CASSQDTRAPPNQYF
TRBD2 | TRBJ2-3 | few | TRBV28 | TGTGCCAGCAGTTTTAGCCTAGCGGGATGGGCGACAGATACGCAGTATTTT | CASSFSLAGWATDTQYF
TRBD1 | TRBJ1-1 | NA | TRBV29-1 | TGCAGCGTAGAGACAGGGTCCACTGAAGCTTTCTTT | CSVETGSTEAFF
NA | TRBJ2-7 | many | TRBV18 | TGTGCCAGCTCCCCTGGGATACACAGTCCAGGCGAGCAGTACTTC | CASSPGIHSPGEQYF
TRBD1 | TRBJ1-5 | NA | TRBV12-3/TRBV12-4 | TGTGCCAGCCGTAAGTGGGACAGGGGGCGCGGGGTTCGCAATCAGCCCCAGCATTTT | CASRKWDRGRGVRNQPQHF
TRBD2 | TRBJ2-2 | few | TRBV7-2 | TGTGCCAGCAGCTTAGGACCAGCGGGAACCGGGGAGCTGTTTTTT | CASSLGPAGTGELFF
NA | TRBJ1-5 | many | TRBV20-1 | TGCAGTGCTAGGGAGAATAGCAATCAGCCCCAGCATTTT | CSARENSNQPQHF
NA | TRBJ2-7 | many | TRBV12-3/TRBV12-4 | TGTGCCAGCAGTCTGCGAGGCCTCTCCTACGAGCAGTACTTC | CASSLRGLSYEQYF
TRBD1 | TRBJ2-2 | few | TRBV4-1 | TGCGCCAGCAGCCAAGAGAAACAGGGGGGCAAGCTCTCTTGGACCGGGGAGCTGTTTTTT | CASSQEKQGGKLSWTGELFF
TRBD2 | TRBJ2-1 | NA | TRBV20-1 | TGCAGTCTCAGCGGGGGAGGGTACAATGAGCAGTTCTTC | CSLSGGGYNEQFF
NA | TRBJ1-1 | many | TRBV24-1 | TGTGCCACCTGTGGGTACACTGAAGCTTTCTTT | CATCGYTEAFF
NA | TRBJ2-5 | many | TRBV29-1 | TGCAGCGTTGTTCCGTTTCAAGAGACCCAGTACTTC | CSVVPFQETQYF
TRBD2 | TRBJ2-1 | few | TRBV12-3/TRBV12-4 | TGTGCCAGCAGTTTACCTCCGGGACTAGCGGGAGGCAGATACAATGAGCAGTTCTTC | CASSLPPGLAGGRYNEQFF
TRBD2 | TRBJ2-3 | NA | TRBV12-3/TRBV12-4 | TGTGCCAGCACCCGAGGACTAGCCCGGGATACGCAGTATTTT | CASTRGLARDTQYF
NA | TRBJ1-3 | NA | TRBV6-5 | TGTGCCAGCAGTTCCCCAGGGACCATATATTTT | CASSSPGTIYF
NA | TRBJ2-3 | NA | TRBV7-2 | TGTGCCAGCAGGCCTTGGGGGGCCAGCACAGATACGCAGTATTTT | CASRPWGASTDTQYF
NA | TRBJ2-7 | NA | TRBV11-2 | TGTGCCAGCAGCTTATCTCTGGGGGCGCGTCTCGAGCAGTACTTC | CASSLSLGARLEQYF
TRBD2 | TRBJ2-1 | NA | TRBV11-2 | TGTGCCAGCAGCTTATGGTTTCATGGTGCTAGCGGGAGTCTTGAGCAGTTCTTC | CASSLWFHGASGSLEQFF
NA | TRBJ2-6 | few | TRBV10-3 | TGTGCCATCAATCACAGCTCTGGGGCCAACGTCCTGACTTTC | CAINHSSGANVLTF
TRBD2 | TRBJ2-2 | few | TRBV3-1 | TGTGCCAGCAGCCACCTTAGCGGGGGAAACACCGGGGAGCTGTTTTTT | CASSHLSGGNTGELFF
TRBD1 | TRBJ2-1 | NA | TRBV5-5 | TGTGCCAGCAGACTACGGGACAGACCCTACAATGAGCAGTTCTTC | CASRLRDRPYNEQFF
NA | TRBJ1-1 | NA | TRBV7-9 | TGTGCCAGCAGCTTAGTCACAGGGATGAACACTGAAGCTTTCTTT | CASSLVTGMNTEAFF
TRBD2 | TRBJ2-5 | NA | TRBV9 | TGTGCCAGCAGCCCCATGGGAGGGACTAGAGGACAGACCCAGTACTTC | CASSPMGGTRGQTQYF
TRBD2 | TRBJ2-7 | few | TRBV20-1 | TGCAGTGCCCTCCCAGGGACTAGCTCCTACGAGCAGTACTTC | CSALPGTSSYEQYF
NA | TRBJ1-1 | NA | TRBV20-1 | TGCAGTGCTAGGGGCAAAGTTTACACTGAAGCTTTCTTT | CSARGKVYTEAFF
TRBD2 | TRBJ2-5 | few | TRBV5-1 | TGCGCCAGCAGCCAAACTAGCGACCAAGAGACCCAGTACTTC | CASSQTSDQETQYF
TRBD2 | TRBJ2-1 | few | TRBV20-1 | TGCAGTGCTAGGGGTGGGCTAGCGGGGGGTTTCTACAATGAGCAGTTCTTC | CSARGGLAGGFYNEQFF
NA | TRBJ2-6 | NA | TRBV19 | TGTGCCAGTAGTACGACGGGGTCTGGGGCCAACGTCCTGACTTTC | CASSTTGSGANVLTF
NA | TRBJ2-1 | NA | TRBV4-3 | TGCGCCAGCAGCCAAGAAATTCAAGAGGGGCGGGCCTCCGATGAGCAGTTCTTC | CASSQEIQEGRASDEQFF